This T cell receptor (beta chain) was sequenced in a study of beta chain features in type 1 diabetes. The study, taken as a whole, reports: Moderate but significant shortening of TCRB CDR3s was recorded in all four CD4+ subsets from Type 1 diabetes patients.

The whole isolated RNA underwent reverse transcription, so sequencing captured expressed TCRB transcripts. Generated by immunoSEQ multiplex PCR, the TCRdb table keeps only in-frame clones and is missing some. The sample records 15,000 or so clones, roughly 72% being singletons. A remark on this clone: Its antigen is currently unknown.

The CDR3 sequence is 14 residues long. The germline CDR1 and CDR2 sequences are SNHLY and FYNNEI. V dropped 6 bases and J dropped 2; count of bases not matched to a gene: 4. This chain uses TRBV2 with TRBJ1-5; 7 bases are a match to TRBD1. This sequence was found in a man in his thirties or forties with type 1 diabetes. The sequencing input was stem cell memory CD4+ T cells from blood. Written as DNA, the CDR3 is TGTGCCAGCAGGACAGGGCGGGGCAATCAGCCCCAGCATTTT. Translated: CASRTGRGNQPQHF.